This passage covers 17 T cell receptor beta chains from one sample sequenced in a study of shared clonotypes between healthy human individuals. Produced via immunoSEQ multiplex PCR; TCRdb's table is partial and in-frame only. The table lists 2 million or so clones, about 95% of them singletons. Naive CD8 isolation took CD45RO-negative cells positively selected for CCR7 and excluded terminally differentiated effector memory CD45RA+ cells. Specimen: naive CD8+ T cells sorted from blood. All receptors derive from a man aged 18-30 years in good health.

The chain has TRBV9 and TRBJ1-1, with TRBD1 matching 7 bases. CDR3 size: 15 residues. The germline V gene encodes CDR1 SGDLS and CDR2 YYNGEE. V lost 2 bases and J lost 7; bases outside the gene matches: 11. The DNA of the CDR3 is TGTGCCAGCAGCGTGGAACAGGGGATCCAGGATGAAGCTTTCTTT. Translating gives CASSVEQGIQDEAFF.

The V gene is TRBV19, the J gene TRBJ1-2, with TRBD1 matching 7 bases. V dropped 6 bases and J dropped 4; count of bases not matched to a gene: 8. The germline CDR1 and CDR2 sequences are LNHDA and SQIVND (reference sequence). The CDR3 has 14 residues. CDR3 DNA sequence: TGTGCCAGTAGCCCGGCGGGACAGCTCTATGGCTACACCTTC. It is translated as CASSPAGQLYGYTF. The variable domain in full, with the rest retrieved from reference TRBV19 and TRBJ1-2, is DGGITQSPKYLFRKEGQNVTLSCEQNLNHDAMYWYRQDPGQGLRLIYYSQIVNDFQKGDIAEGYSVSREKKESFPLTVTSAQKNPTAFYLCASSPAGQLYGYTFGSGTRLTVV.

This clone was picked up one time. V usage is TRBV4-3 and J usage is TRBJ2-5, with D uncertain. This CDR3 comprises 14 residues. Germline V gene sequence: CDR1 LGHNA, CDR2 YSLEER. The germline V and J ends were trimmed by 1 base and 5 bases, with 11 bases remaining between them. For the CDR3, the DNA is TGCGCCAGCAGCCAAGGATCGGGTTGGGAGACCCAGTACTTC. Residues: CASSQGSGWETQYF.

The chain uses TRBV19 and TRBJ2-7; D gene uncertain. Between the trimmed V and J ends, which lost 1 base and 7 bases, there was a span of 17 bases. Looked up from germline, CDR1 is LNHDA and CDR2 is SQIVND (reference sequence). The CDR3 spans 15 residues. The CDR3 DNA reads as TGTGCCAGTAGTATAGGGACCGGGTCCGCTTGGGAGCAGTACTTC. The encoded protein is CASSIGTGSAWEQYF.

The CDR3 sequence: CASRGGTSGAHEQFF. As DNA, the CDR3 is TGTGCCAGCAGGGGTGGGACTAGCGGGGCCCATGAGCAGTTCTTC. The chain links TRBV7-9 to TRBJ2-1; 13 nucleotides agree with TRBD2. The CDR3 is 15 residues long. The germline gives CDR1 SEHNR, CDR2 FQNEAQ (reference sequence). V shed 6 bases, J shed 8 bases, and the junction held 7 bases outside the gene matches.

This sequence joins TRBV10-3 and TRBJ1-3; a possible D gene is TRBD1 (6 bases). Trimming stripped 6 bases from V and 4 bases from J, with 13 bases between. The CDR3 length is 14 residues. Germline CDR1 is ENHRY and CDR2 is SYGVKD. CDR3 sequence (DNA): TGTGCCATCAGCGCCCCGGGGGGCGGAAACACCATATATTTT. It codes for CAISAPGGGNTIYF.

This chain joins TRBV9 and TRBJ2-3; the D is unclear. The germline V gene encodes CDR1 SGDLS and CDR2 YYNGEE. The CDR3 totals 14 residues. V lost 1 base and J lost 3, with 9 bases in between. CDR3 protein: CASSVSHFTDTQYF. The CDR3 DNA reads TGTGCCAGCAGCGTATCACACTTTACAGATACGCAGTATTTT.

The V and J genes are TRBV19 and TRBJ2-1; D is unresolved. Trimming shortened V by 2 bases and J by 9 bases, and 11 bases separated the two germline ends. CDR1 LNHDA and CDR2 SQIVND come from the germline V gene (reference sequence). The CDR3 is 13 amino acids. DNA of the CDR3: TGTGCCAGTAGTATAAATTCACGAGGTGAGCAGTTCTTC. Translated: CASSINSRGEQFF.

The J gene is TRBJ2-5, the V gene TRBV15; 15 positions match TRBD2. This CDR3 is 18 amino acids long. Germline V CDR1 and CDR2: LNHNV, YYDKDF (reference sequence). Unmatched junction bases numbered 3, after V lost 0 bases and J lost 1 base. The CDR3 coding sequence is TGTGCCACCAGCAGAGATGGGACTAGCGGGGGGCTCCAAGAGACCCAGTACTTC. This encodes CATSRDGTSGGLQETQYF.

This chain uses TRBV13 with TRBJ1-1; possibly TRBD1 for D (6 bases). CDR1 PRHDT and CDR2 FYEKMQ come from the germline V gene (reference sequence). The length of the CDR3 is 13 residues. The V end lost 2 bases, the J end lost 4 bases, and 8 bases lay between the germline ends. CDR3 sequence reads: CASSLTGTTEAFF. The CDR3 coding sequence is TGTGCCAGCAGCTTAACAGGGACCACTGAAGCTTTCTTT. Full variable domain (remainder filled in from reference TRBV13 and TRBJ1-1): AAGVIQSPRHLIKEKRETATLKCYPIPRHDTVYWYQQGPGQDPQFLISFYEKMQSDKGSIPDRFSAQQFSDYHSELNMSSLELGDSALYFCASSLTGTTEAFFGQGTRLTVV.

Remarks on this clone: The identical CDR3 is also encoded by other nucleotide sequences in the sample. The chain recombines TRBV30 with TRBJ2-3; no clear D gene. The CDR3 loop spans 12 amino acids. The V end lost 4 bases, the J end lost 0 bases, and 5 bases lay between the germline ends. Germline V lookup: CDR1 GTSNPN, CDR2 SVGIG (reference sequence). The DNA for the CDR3 is TGTGCCTGGACTGGTAGCACAGATACGCAGTATTTT. Its translation: CAWTGSTDTQYF.

This clone was observed a handful of times. The chain is built from TRBV14 and TRBJ2-2, with D tentatively TRBD2 (6 bases). This CDR3 region has 14 residues. V lost 4 bases, J lost 4 bases, and 10 bases lay in between. Germline-derived CDR1 and CDR2 are SGHDN and FVKESK. The CDR3 DNA reads as TGTGCCAGCAGCCCTCTTAGCGGCACCGGGGAGCTGTTTTTT. It specifies CASSPLSGTGELFF. The full variable domain, completed using reference TRBV14 and TRBJ2-2, is EAGVTQFPSHSVIEKGQTVTLRCDPISGHDNLYWYRRVMGKEIKFLLHFVKESKQDESGMPNNRFLAERTGGTYSTLKVQPAELEDSGVYFCASSPLSGTGELFFGEGSRLTVL.

The CDR3 region is CASSQENRGEQYF. The DNA of the CDR3 is TGCGCCAGCAGCCAAGAAAACAGGGGCGAGCAGTACTTC. The chain combines TRBV4-1 with TRBJ2-7, with 7 bases that match TRBD1. The V segment lost 0 bases and the J segment 6 bases; nucleotides outside the gene matches: 2. Germline assignment: CDR1 MGHRA and CDR2 YSYEKL. This CDR3 comprises 13 residues.

This sequence joins TRBV14 and TRBJ2-1; 7 bases match TRBD1. Germline CDR1 reads SGHDN; CDR2 reads FVKESK. The CDR3 runs 17 residues. The ends lost 7 bases at V and 1 base at J; junction bases unmatched: 13. The CDR3, as DNA: TGTGCCAGCACCAACTCTCAGGGGGTTGAGTCCTACAATGAGCAGTTCTTC. Residues: CASTNSQGVESYNEQFF.

A single count supports this clone. The V and J genes are TRBV9 and TRBJ2-7, with D hard to call. Germline V CDR1 and CDR2: SGDLS, YYNGEE. The CDR3 runs to 15 residues. With 3 bases removed from V and 0 bases from J, the gap between germline ends came to 13 bases. The DNA of the CDR3 is TGTGCCAGCAGCGGACCCGGGCAGAGCTCCTACGAGCAGTACTTC. Protein: CASSGPGQSSYEQYF.

V usage is TRBV30 and J usage is TRBJ1-1, with D possibly TRBD1 on 6 matching bases. This CDR3 contains 14 residues. Trimming took off 4 bases at V and 1 base at J, with 13 bases between the two ends. Germline V lookup: CDR1 GTSNPN, CDR2 SVGIG (reference sequence). In nucleotides, the CDR3 is TGTGCCTGGACCCAGGGGCTCGGGAACACTGAAGCTTTCTTT. Encoded protein: CAWTQGLGNTEAFF.

This chain connects TRBV6-5 to TRBJ2-7; D is possibly TRBD1 (6 bases). Looked up from germline, CDR1 is MNHEY and CDR2 is SVGAGI. V shed 5 bases and J shed 2 bases, with 10 bases lying between them. This CDR3 comprises 13 residues. The CDR3 reads CASSGQLAYEQYF. CDR3 coding DNA: TGTGCCAGCAGTGGACAGTTAGCCTACGAGCAGTACTTC.